The clone carrying this T cell receptor beta chain showed up many times. Germline trimming cut 0 bases from V and 8 bases from J; bases unmatched to any gene: 6. There are 15 residues in the CDR3. From germline, CDR1 is SGHRS and CDR2 YFSETQ. One entry per CDR3 protein results from TCRdb running MiXCR on the RT-PCR reads. The sample contains around 700,000 distinct CDR3 sequences, 14% of which appear only once. The sequence derives from a female donor in good health, serving as a healthy control. The V gene is TRBV5-1, the J gene TRBJ2-1; 9 bases match TRBD2. Sequencing input: memory CD4+ T cells from blood. The CDR3 loop is CASSLVSSGEHEQFF. CDR3 nucleotides: TGCGCCAGCAGCTTGGTGTCTAGCGGGGAACATGAGCAGTTCTTC.